These T cell receptor beta chains were read from a single sample in a study of read filtering for tumor transcriptome and immune sequencing. TCRdb called the reads again in MiXCR, with one record for every CDR3 protein. The data show 94,000 or so distinct CDR3 sequences, around an eighth seen once. The sequenced material came from a population of CD138-negative cells sorted from bone marrow. Source of these receptors: a donor at least 40 years old with multiple myeloma. Both conserved end residues are part of each CDR3. Fields, in order: V gene, clone size, D gene, J gene, CDR3 DNA, CDR3 protein. A D gene is named only where the DNA matches it firmly. Clone size is not always given. Where it is, it says once, few, many or a class for expanded clones.

V: TRBV5-1; size: -; D: TRBD1; J: TRBJ1-2; DNA: TGCGCCAGCAGCTGGACAGGGACTCTAGACTATGGCTACACCTTC; CDR3: CASSWTGTLDYGYTF
V: TRBV20-1; size: many; D: -; J: TRBJ2-5; DNA: TGCAGTGCGGGCAGGATAGAACAAGAGACCCAGTACTTC; CDR3: CSAGRIEQETQYF
V: TRBV11-3; size: many; D: TRBD2; J: TRBJ2-5; DNA: TGTGCCAGCAGCTTAAGCGGGGGGGACCAAGAGACCCAGTACTTC; CDR3: CASSLSGGDQETQYF
V: TRBV6-1; size: few; D: -; J: TRBJ1-2; DNA: TGTGCCAGCAGTGAAATGGGGGGGGATGGCTACACCTTC; CDR3: CASSEMGGDGYTF
V: TRBV3-1; size: many; D: TRBD2; J: TRBJ2-5; DNA: TGTGCCAGCAGCCACCTAACTAGCGGGAGGGAAGAGACCCAGTACTTC; CDR3: CASSHLTSGREETQYF
V: TRBV5-1; size: once; D: -; J: TRBJ2-5; DNA: TGCGCCACCACTCGGGACACCCAAGAGACCCAGTACTTC; CDR3: CATTRDTQETQYF
V: TRBV5-5; size: many; D: -; J: TRBJ1-2; DNA: TGTGCCAGCAGTTTGACCGGGACACCTAACTATGGCTACACCTTC; CDR3: CASSLTGTPNYGYTF
V: TRBV20-1; size: few; D: TRBD2; J: TRBJ2-1; DNA: TGCAGTGCTAGCGCGACTAGCGTAAGATACAATGAGCAGTTCTTC; CDR3: CSASATSVRYNEQFF
V: TRBV4-2; size: many; D: -; J: TRBJ1-6; DNA: TGTGCCAGCAGCCAAGACGAACAACGGGCCTATAATTCACCCCTCCACTTT; CDR3: CASSQDEQRAYNSPLHF
V: TRBV18; size: -; D: TRBD2; J: TRBJ2-1; DNA: TGCGCCAGCTTAACTAGCGGGATCAATGCGCAGTTCTTC; CDR3: CASLTSGINAQFF
V: TRBV27; size: few; D: -; J: TRBJ2-7; DNA: TGTGCCAGCAGTTTAGGGCCTCCGGGGAATACTTACGAGCAGTACTTC; CDR3: CASSLGPPGNTYEQYF
V: TRBV5-6; size: many; D: TRBD2; J: TRBJ2-3; DNA: TGTGCCAGCAGCTATAGCGGGACACCCAATACGCAGTATTTT; CDR3: CASSYSGTPNTQYF
V: TRBV28; size: many; D: -; J: TRBJ2-2; DNA: TGTGCCAGCAGAATCAAGGCCGGGGAGCTGTTTTTT; CDR3: CASRIKAGELFF
V: TRBV30; size: many; D: -; J: TRBJ1-1; DNA: TGTGCCTGGAGTCTGGGGGGGAGTAGCACTGAAGCTTTCTTT; CDR3: CAWSLGGSSTEAFF
V: TRBV3-1; size: -; D: -; J: TRBJ1-2; DNA: TGTGCCAGCAGCCAAGGGGGGACCGCCCGGAGCTATGGCTACACCTTC; CDR3: CASSQGGTARSYGYTF
V: TRBV12-3/TRBV12-4; size: many; D: TRBD2; J: TRBJ2-2; DNA: TGTGCCAGCAGTCCGGACGGACTGAGGCGGGAGGGCGAGGGGGAGCTGTTTTTT; CDR3: CASSPDGLRREGEGELFF
V: TRBV7-9; size: -; D: -; J: TRBJ2-3; DNA: TGTGCCAGCAGCTTTGGTCACGGGGTGCCGACAGATACGCAGTATTTT; CDR3: CASSFGHGVPTDTQYF
V: TRBV12-3/TRBV12-4; size: many; D: -; J: TRBJ2-1; DNA: TGTGCCAGCAGTCCGGTGAGGGGGGGTGAGCAGTTCTTC; CDR3: CASSPVRGGEQFF
V: TRBV29-1; size: many; D: TRBD1; J: TRBJ1-1; DNA: TGCAGCGCCTCAGGGGGGGGCACTGAAGCTTTCTTT; CDR3: CSASGGGTEAFF
V: TRBV20-1; size: many; D: TRBD2; J: TRBJ2-1; DNA: TGCAGTGCTAGATTAGCGGGAGTTAAAAATGAGCAGTTCTTC; CDR3: CSARLAGVKNEQFF
V: TRBV5-1; size: many; D: -; J: TRBJ2-7; DNA: TGCGCCAGCAACCCAGGGCACGAAAATCTTATCTCTTACGAGCAGTACTTC; CDR3: CASNPGHENLISYEQYF
V: TRBV29-1; size: many; D: TRBD1; J: TRBJ1-1; DNA: TGCAGCGTTGAATTGACAGGGGGTTGGTCTGAAGCTTTCTTT; CDR3: CSVELTGGWSEAFF
V: TRBV20-1; size: many; D: -; J: TRBJ2-7; DNA: TGCAGTGCTAGCGGGGCAGGGAGAAACGAGCAGTACTTC; CDR3: CSASGAGRNEQYF
V: TRBV6-5; size: -; D: TRBD2; J: TRBJ2-1; DNA: TGTGCCAGCAGTTGCGGCGGCGGGAGTGGTGAGCAGTTCTTC; CDR3: CASSCGGGSGEQFF
V: TRBV5-1; size: few; D: -; J: TRBJ2-6; DNA: TGCGCCAGCAGCTTGGGGGGACTCGCTGGGGCCAACGTCCTGCCTTTC; CDR3: CASSLGGLAGANVLPF
V: TRBV28; size: many; D: -; J: TRBJ1-2; DNA: TGTGCCAGCAGTTCGTCGAGGGGCTACACCTTC; CDR3: CASSSSRGYTF
V: TRBV20-1; size: many; D: TRBD1; J: TRBJ1-5; DNA: TGCAGTGCCCAAAAGGGCCAGGGGGACAATCAGCCCCAGCATTTT; CDR3: CSAQKGQGDNQPQHF